This section outlines one T cell receptor (beta chain) sequence together with its context. Its antigen is unknown. Qualities for individual bases were not recorded, and no much larger clone is one base off. The sample comes from a study of T cells in Graves' hyperthyroidism and ophthalmopathy (dated by TCRdb to about 2019). For context, the study as a whole: Peripheral blood samples were taken at initial diagnosis, before any treatment was given. The 100 discovery patients were randomly split 7:3 into training and test sets. Prospective prediction of ophthalmopathy was tested in an independent validation cohort consisting of 18 hyperthyroidism patients and some 15 patients who later progressed to ophthalmopathy. After sampling, hyperthyroidism patients received methimazole starting at 30 mg daily, and ophthalmopathy patients received high-dose intravenous methylprednisolone. A discovery cohort of about 96 patients, about 40 with Graves' ophthalmopathy and 57 with stable Graves' hyperthyroidism, was used to find distinguishing TCR V-J signatures. In addition, the study compared T-cell repertoires in thyroid tissue and in blood from over 5 Graves' hyperthyroidism patients. According to the paper, TCR Vbeta CDR3 sequencing was carried out on 120 to 150 peripheral blood samples, which came from more than 40 ophthalmopathy, around 74 hyperthyroidism and some 17 progressor patients.

Amplification of TCR beta CDR3 regions was carried out from RNA transcripts. The TCR CDR3 was subjected to a first round of RT-PCR using the HTBI primer set and the Qiagen OneStep RT-PCR kit. A second multiplex PCR round built the libraries, followed by size selection and purification. Sequencing of the libraries was done on an Illumina HiSeq2000 using paired-end 100 bp reads. Turning to the authors' computational methods: SOAPnuke was used to process the raw data, with reads discarded if the reads contained adapters or uncalled bases, had a mean Phred below 15, or lacked an exact constant-primer or identifier match. COPE v1.2.5 was used to merge high-quality paired reads, and clonotypes were defined as unique nucleotide sequences. MiTCR v1.1 was used to align clonotypes to the IMGT TRBV, TRBD and TRBJ reference segments. The analysis was restricted to V-J combinations with a frequency above 0.0001, which together covered 98% to 99.2% of the repertoires. The TCS score was defined as the ratio of F50 (clonal expansion) to E x V (chaos), calculated using BLOSUM62-based TCRdist between CDR3 peptides within each V-J. Welch's t-statistics and random forest reduced 450 to 600 V-J features to 10 to 15, which were used in a naive Bayes classifier (R e1071). TCRdb reprocessed the public reads (quality trimming at Q25 with fastp, clone calling with MiXCR) and kept in-frame beta chains. Under each unique CDR3 protein, matching rows form one entry showing the most common genes and DNA. The V and J calls reflect TCRdb's pipeline rather than the authors' work. The sample yields about 770,000 distinct CDR3 sequences; around 20% were counted once. The ten largest clonotypes hold 16% of the sample.

V loses 3 bases of germline sequence and J loses 8 bases, and the interval between the two ends is 11 bases. The CDR3 sequence holds 12 residues, the cysteine and phenylalanine included. Here the CDR3 DNA is all that survives: 36 bases in frame from base 1. Overall results and qualifications from the work: No statistical method was used to fix the sample size in advance, and group allocation was not hidden from the investigators. During validation, the model predicted progression to ophthalmopathy a median of around six months ahead of onset, with around 70% sensitivity and 72.22% specificity. A model built on a 13 V-J signature distinguished ophthalmopathy from stable hyperthyroidism, reaching roughly 88% sensitivity and around 81% specificity in cross-validation and 80%/75% in testing. Blood samples also contained most of the expanded thyroid clonotypes (frequency above 0.001), which suggests that blood repertoires may reflect thyroid immune responses.

Hyperthyroidism patients were newly diagnosed, with disease duration under 2 months, and aged 18 to 65 years. Any patient with an uncontrolled infection, another autoimmune disease, pregnancy or lactation was excluded. Diagnoses were based on clinical symptoms, serum thyroxine and TRAb, thyroid ultrasound and orbital computed tomography. Blood from progressor patients was collected at the time of first diagnosis with hyperthyroidism, before any ophthalmopathy symptoms had appeared. PBMCs were separated from under 11 ml of fresh peripheral blood using Ficoll-Paque density gradient centrifugation. Progressor patients were initially diagnosed with Graves' hyperthyroidism and developed ophthalmopathy during follow-up. Total RNA was extracted with Trizol reagent, and quality was checked on an Agilent 2100 Bioanalyzer.

The clonotype originates from a woman between 45 and 60 years old with Graves' hyperthyroidism that later progressed to Graves' ophthalmopathy. Rearrangement joined TRBV12-3 or TRBV12-4 to TRBJ2-7, with the D gene possibly TRBD1 or TRBD2, each one fitting 5 bases. Sequencing was performed on blood. Here is the DNA: TGTGCCAGCAGTTTCGGGGCTCCCAAGCAGTACTTC. Its translation is CASSFGAPKQYF.